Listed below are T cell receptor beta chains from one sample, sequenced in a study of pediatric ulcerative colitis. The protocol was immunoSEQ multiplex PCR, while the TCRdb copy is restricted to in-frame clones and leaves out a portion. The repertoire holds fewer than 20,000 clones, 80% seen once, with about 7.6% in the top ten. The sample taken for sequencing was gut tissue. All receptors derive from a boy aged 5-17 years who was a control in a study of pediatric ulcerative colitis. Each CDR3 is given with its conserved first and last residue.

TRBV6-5 CASSQIPDRDTEAFF
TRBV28 CASSFEGFNSPLHF
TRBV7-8 CASSLADQRNTQYF
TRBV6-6 CASSYSPGERAYEQYF
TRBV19 CASSIQYSTYGYTF
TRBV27 CASARAGYNQPQHF
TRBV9 CAGKTVPRGQETQYF
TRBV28 CASRDYSNQPQHF
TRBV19 CASSNTSQNNEQFF
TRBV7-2 CASSLTGGGEKLFF
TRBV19 CASSIAPGRDEKLFF
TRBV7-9 CASSLEGRDEQYF
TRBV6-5 CASSMILTGGDEQYF
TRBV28 CASRSTENEQYF
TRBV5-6 CASSLGTGQEEQYF
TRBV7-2 CASSLSTGRGKETQYF
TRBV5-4 CASSWTSTTDTQYF
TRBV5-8 CASSIDRGPSYEQYF
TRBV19 CASSSYYRTSGDEQYF
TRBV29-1 CSVSGEGYGYTF
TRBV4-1 CASRSETGGVNTEAFF
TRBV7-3 CASSLDVENTGELFF
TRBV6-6 CASSAGTSGAQYF
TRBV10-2 CASRVGPARTDTQYF
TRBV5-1 CASSFGHGTHEKLFF
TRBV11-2 CASSYQGGLELFF
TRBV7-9 CASSPSRGEGYTF
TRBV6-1 CASSEALPNSGYEQYF
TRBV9 CASSPSLLAGAYNEQFF
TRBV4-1 CASSQLPDRQETQYF
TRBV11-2 CASRQRQAAILSNQPQHF
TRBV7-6 CASSSRQGPDGYTF
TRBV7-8 CASSPQGSGNTIYF
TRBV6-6 CASSQLARPYNEQFF
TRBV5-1 CASCRGAFNNSPLHF
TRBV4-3 CASSQVGGGWNEQFF
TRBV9 CASSRSLDRGRTGELFF
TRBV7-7 CASSLDRGTNEQFF
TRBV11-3 CASSRAQGTGELFF
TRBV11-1 CASSYRTGGFDTEAFF
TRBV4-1 CASSQRTSGARYNEQFF
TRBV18 CASSPRGGAWVNEQFF
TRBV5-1 CASSTQPIAGGYTGELFF
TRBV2 CASSKTRQETQYF
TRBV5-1 CASSLDRGNYGYTF
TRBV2 CASSPRGRLGGYTF
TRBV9 CASSPLTGKAEAFF
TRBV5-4 CASSSDSLSEQFF
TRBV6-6 CASSSGTSGTYEQYF
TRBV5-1 CASSLSGTDNSDGYTF
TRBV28 CASNLGSGNTIYF